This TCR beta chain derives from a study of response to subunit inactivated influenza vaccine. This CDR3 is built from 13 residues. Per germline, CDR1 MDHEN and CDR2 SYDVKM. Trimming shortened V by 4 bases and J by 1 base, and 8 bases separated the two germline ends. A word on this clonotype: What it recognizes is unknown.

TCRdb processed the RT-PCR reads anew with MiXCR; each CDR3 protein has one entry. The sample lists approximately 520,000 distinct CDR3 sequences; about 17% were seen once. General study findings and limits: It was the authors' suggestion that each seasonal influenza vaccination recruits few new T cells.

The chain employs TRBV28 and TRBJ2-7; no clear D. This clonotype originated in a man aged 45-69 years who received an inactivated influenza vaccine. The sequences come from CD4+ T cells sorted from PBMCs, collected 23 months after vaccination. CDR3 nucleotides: TGTGCCAGCAGTTACCTTCATTCCTACGAGCAGTACTTC. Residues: CASSYLHSYEQYF.